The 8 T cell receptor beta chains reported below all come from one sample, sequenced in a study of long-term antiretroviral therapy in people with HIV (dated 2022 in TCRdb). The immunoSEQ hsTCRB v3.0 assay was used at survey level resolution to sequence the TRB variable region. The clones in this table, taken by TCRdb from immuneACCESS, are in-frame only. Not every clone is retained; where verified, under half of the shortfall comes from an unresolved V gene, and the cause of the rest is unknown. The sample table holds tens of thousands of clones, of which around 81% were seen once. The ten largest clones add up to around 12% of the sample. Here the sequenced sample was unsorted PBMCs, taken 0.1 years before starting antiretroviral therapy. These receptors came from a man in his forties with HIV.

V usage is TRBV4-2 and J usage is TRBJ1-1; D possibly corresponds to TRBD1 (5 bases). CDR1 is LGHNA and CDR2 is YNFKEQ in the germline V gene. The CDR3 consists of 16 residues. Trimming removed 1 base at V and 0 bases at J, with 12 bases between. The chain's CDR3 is CASSQARGGLNTEAFF. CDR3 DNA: TGTGCCAGCAGCCAAGCCCGGGGGGGACTGAACACTGAAGCTTTCTTT.

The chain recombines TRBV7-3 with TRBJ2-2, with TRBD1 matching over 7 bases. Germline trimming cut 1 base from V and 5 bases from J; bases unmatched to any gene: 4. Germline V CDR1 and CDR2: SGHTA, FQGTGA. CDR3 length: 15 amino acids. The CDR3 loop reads CASSLNPGGTGELFF. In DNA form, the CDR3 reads TGTGCCAGCAGCTTAAATCCAGGGGGAACCGGGGAGCTGTTTTTT.

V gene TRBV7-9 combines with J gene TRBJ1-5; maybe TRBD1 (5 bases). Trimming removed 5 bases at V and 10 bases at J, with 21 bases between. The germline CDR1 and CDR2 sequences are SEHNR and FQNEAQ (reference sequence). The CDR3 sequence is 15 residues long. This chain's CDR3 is CASSLYGTPDFPQHF. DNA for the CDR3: TGTGCCAGCAGCCTCTATGGGACTCCTGATTTCCCCCAGCATTTT.

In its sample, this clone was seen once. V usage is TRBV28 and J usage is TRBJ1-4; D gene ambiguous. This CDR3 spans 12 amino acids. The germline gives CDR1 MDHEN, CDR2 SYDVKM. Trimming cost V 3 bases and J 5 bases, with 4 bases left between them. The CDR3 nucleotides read TGTGCCAGCAGTTTGAACAATGAAAAACTGTTTTTT. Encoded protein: CASSLNNEKLFF.

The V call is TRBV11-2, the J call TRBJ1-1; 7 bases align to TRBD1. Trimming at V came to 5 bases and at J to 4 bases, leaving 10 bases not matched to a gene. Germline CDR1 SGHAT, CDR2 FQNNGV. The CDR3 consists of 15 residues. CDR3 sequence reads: CASSPRGPTGTEAFF. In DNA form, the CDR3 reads TGTGCCAGCAGCCCAAGGGGGCCGACGGGCACTGAAGCTTTCTTT.

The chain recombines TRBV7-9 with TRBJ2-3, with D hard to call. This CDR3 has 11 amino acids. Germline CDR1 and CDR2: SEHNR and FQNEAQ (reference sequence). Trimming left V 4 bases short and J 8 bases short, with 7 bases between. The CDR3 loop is CASSSKVTQYF. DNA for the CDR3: TGTGCCAGCAGCTCTAAGGTTACGCAGTATTTT.

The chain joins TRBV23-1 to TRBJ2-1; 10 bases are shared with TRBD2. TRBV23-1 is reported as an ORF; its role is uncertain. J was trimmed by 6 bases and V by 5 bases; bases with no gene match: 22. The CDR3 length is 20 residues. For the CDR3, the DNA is TGCGCCAGCAGTGAAAGGCAGCCTGTTGGACTAGCGGTTCTTCCCAATGAGCAGTTCTTC. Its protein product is CASSERQPVGLAVLPNEQFF.

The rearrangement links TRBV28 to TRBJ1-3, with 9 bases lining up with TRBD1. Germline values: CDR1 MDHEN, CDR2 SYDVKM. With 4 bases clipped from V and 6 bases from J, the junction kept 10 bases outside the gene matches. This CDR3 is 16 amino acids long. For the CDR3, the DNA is TGTGCCAGCAGTTCGTTGGGACAGGGCCGGCCAAACACCATATATTTT. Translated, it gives CASSSLGQGRPNTIYF.